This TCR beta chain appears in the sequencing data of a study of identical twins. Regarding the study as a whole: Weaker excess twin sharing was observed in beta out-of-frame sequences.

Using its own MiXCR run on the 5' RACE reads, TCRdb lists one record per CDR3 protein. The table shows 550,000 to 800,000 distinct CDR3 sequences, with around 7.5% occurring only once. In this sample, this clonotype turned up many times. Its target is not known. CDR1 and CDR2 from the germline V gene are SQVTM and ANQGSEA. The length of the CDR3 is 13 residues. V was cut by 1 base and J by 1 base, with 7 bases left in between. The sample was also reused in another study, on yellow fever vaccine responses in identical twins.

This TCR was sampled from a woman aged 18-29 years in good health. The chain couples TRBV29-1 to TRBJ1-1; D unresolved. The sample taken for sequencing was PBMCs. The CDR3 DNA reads TGCAGCGTTGAAGGCAGGCAGAACACTGAAGCTTTCTTT. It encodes CSVEGRQNTEAFF.